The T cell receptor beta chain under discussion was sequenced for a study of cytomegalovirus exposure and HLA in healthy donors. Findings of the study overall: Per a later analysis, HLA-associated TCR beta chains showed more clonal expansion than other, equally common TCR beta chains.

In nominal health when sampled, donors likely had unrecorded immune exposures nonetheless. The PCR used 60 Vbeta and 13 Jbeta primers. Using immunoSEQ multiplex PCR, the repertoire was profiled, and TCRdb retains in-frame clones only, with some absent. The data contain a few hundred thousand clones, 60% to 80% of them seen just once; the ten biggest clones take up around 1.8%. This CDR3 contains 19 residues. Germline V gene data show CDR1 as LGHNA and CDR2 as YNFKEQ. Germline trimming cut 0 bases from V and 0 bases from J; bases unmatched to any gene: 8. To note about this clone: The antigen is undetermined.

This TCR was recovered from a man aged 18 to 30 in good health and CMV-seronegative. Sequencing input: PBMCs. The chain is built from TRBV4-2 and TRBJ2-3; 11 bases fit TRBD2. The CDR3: CASSQDRLAGSTSTDTQYF. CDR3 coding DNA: TGTGCCAGCAGCCAAGATCGACTAGCGGGATCGACTAGCACAGATACGCAGTATTTT.